This T cell receptor beta chain was sequenced in a study of blood T cell repertoires in COVID-19. Participants came from around 25 US areas, aged roughly 18 to 95 years. The germline V gene has CDR1 SGHKS and CDR2 YYEKEE (reference sequence). J was trimmed by 0 bases and V by 4 bases; bases with no gene match: 3. The CDR3 sequence is 14 residues long. Only in-frame clones appear in the TCRdb table, and some are missing; sequencing was by immunoSEQ multiplex PCR. Among about 430,000 clones listed, 75% to 90% were seen once. The sequenced material came from PBMCs or T cells enriched from blood (not recorded which). V usage is TRBV5-5 and J usage is TRBJ1-2, with 7 bases matching TRBD1. The sequence was obtained from a man younger than 40 who had recovered from COVID-19. In DNA, the CDR3 is TGTGCCAGCAGCCGGGACAGCTCTAACTATGGCTACACCTTC. Protein: CASSRDSSNYGYTF.